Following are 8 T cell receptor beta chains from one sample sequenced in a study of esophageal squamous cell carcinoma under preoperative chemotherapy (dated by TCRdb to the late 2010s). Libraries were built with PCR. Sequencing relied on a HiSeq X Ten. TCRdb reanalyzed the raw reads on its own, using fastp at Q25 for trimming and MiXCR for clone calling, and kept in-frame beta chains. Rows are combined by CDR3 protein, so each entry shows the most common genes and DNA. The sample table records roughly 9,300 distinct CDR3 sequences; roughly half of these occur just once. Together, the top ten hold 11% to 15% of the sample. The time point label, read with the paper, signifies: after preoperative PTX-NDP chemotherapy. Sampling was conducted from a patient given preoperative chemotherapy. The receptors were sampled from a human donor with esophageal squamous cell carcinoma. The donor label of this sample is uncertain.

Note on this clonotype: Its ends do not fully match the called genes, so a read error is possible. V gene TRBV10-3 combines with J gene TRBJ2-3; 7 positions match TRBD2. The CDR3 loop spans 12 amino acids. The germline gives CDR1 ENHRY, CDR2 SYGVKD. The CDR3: CAGTGGRNTQYF. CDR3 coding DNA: TGTGCCGGGACGGGAGGCAGAAATACTCAGTATTTT.

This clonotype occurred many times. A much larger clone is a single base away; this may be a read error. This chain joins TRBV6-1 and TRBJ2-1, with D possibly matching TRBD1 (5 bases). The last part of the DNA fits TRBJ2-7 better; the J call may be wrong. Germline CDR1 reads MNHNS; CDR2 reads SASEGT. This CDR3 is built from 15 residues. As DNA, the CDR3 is TGTGCCAGCAGTGAAGTGGGGCCGCCCCTTTTTGAGCAGTACTTC. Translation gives CASSEVGPPLFEQYF.

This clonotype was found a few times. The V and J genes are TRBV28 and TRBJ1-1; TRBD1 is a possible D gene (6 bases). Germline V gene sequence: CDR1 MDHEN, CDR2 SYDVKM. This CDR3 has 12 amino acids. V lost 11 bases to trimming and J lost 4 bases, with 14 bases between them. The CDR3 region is CAGGGGSTEAFF. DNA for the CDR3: TGTGCCGGGGGAGGGGGAAGCACTGAAGCTTTCTTT.

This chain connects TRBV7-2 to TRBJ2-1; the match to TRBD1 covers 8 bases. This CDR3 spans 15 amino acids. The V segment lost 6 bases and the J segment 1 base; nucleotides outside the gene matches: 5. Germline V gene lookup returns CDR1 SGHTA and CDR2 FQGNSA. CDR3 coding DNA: TGTGCCAGCAGTCATGACAGGGGTTCCTACAATGAGCAGTTCTTC. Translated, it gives CASSHDRGSYNEQFF.

In DNA, the CDR3 is TGTGCCAGCGGGCTCGGGGCAGGGGGGAAAAAGACTCAGTACTTC. Its translation is CASGLGAGGKKTQYF. The chain has TRBV6-1 and TRBJ2-4, with TRBD1 as a possible D gene (7 bases). CDR1 is MNHNS and CDR2 is SASEGT in the germline V gene. The CDR3 has 15 amino acids. The V and J ends lost 8 bases and 12 bases respectively, with 26 bases between them.

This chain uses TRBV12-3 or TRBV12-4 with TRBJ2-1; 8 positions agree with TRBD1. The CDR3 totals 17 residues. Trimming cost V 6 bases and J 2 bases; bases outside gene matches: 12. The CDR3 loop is CASRLRRRTGTYNEQFF. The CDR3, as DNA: TGTGCCAGCAGACTGAGAAGGAGGACAGGGACCTACAATGAGCAGTTCTTC.

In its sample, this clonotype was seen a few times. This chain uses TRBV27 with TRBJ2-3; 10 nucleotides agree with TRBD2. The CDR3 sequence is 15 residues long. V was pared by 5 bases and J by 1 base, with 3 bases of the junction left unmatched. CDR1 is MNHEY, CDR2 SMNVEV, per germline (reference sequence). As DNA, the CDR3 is TGTGCCAGCAGTCTAGCGGGAGAAGGCACAGATACGCAGTATTTT. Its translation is CASSLAGEGTDTQYF.

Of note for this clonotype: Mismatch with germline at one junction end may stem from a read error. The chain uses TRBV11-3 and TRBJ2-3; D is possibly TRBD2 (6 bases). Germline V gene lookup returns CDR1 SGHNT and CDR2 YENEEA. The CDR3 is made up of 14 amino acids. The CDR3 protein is CASSLLGGENMQYF. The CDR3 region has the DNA TGTGCCAGCAGCTTATTGGGAGGCGAAAACATGCAGTATTTC.